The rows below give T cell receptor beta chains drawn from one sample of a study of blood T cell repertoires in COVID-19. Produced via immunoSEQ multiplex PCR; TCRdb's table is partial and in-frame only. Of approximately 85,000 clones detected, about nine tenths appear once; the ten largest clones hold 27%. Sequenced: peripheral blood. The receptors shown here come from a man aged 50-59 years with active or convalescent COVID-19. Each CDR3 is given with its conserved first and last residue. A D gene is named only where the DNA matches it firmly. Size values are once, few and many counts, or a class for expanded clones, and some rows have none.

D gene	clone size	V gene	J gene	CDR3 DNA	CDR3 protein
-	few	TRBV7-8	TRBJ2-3	TGTGCCAGCAGCTTAGTGGTAGGGAGAGACACAGATACGCAGTATTTT	CASSLVVGRDTDTQYF
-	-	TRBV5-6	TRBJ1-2	TGTGCCAGCAGCCCCGACATCTACTATGGCTACACCTTC	CASSPDIYYGYTF
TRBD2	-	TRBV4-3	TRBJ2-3	TGCGCCAGCAGCCAAGAATTCGGGGGGGCCAGAGATACGCAGTATTTT	CASSQEFGGARDTQYF
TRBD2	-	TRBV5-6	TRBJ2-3	TGTGCCAGCAGCTTTGGGAGGCGGGGGAGGATAGATACGCAGTATTTT	CASSFGRRGRIDTQYF
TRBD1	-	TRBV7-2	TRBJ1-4	TGTGCCAGCAGCTTAGGGACAGGGCCTCCAACTAATGAAAAACTGTTTTTT	CASSLGTGPPTNEKLFF
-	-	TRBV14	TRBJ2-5	TGTGCCAGCAGCCAAGATGACAGGCCCCAAGAGACCCAGTACTTC	CASSQDDRPQETQYF
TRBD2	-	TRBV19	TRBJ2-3	TGTGCCAGTAGTCCCGGACTAGCGGGCAGGGATACGCAGTATTTT	CASSPGLAGRDTQYF
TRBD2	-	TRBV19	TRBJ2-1	TGTGCCAGTAGTGGAACCGGGACTAGACCCTACAATGAGCAGTTCTTC	CASSGTGTRPYNEQFF
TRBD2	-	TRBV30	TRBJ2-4	TGTGCCTGGAATCTAGCGGGAGGCCAATCCATTCAGTACTTC	CAWNLAGGQSIQYF
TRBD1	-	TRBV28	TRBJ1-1	TGTGCCACCCTACTTCGGGACAGGGACGAGGCTTTCTTT	CATLLRDRDEAFF
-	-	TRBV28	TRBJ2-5	TGTGCCAGCAGTCCCTTGGGGGCACTTTCTCGGGAGACCCAGTACTTC	CASSPLGALSRETQYF
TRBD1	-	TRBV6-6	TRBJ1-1	TGTGCCAGCAGACGGGGACAGGCGAACACTGAAGCTTTCTTT	CASRRGQANTEAFF
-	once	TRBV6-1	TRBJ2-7	TGTGCCAGCAGTGAGAACAGCTCCTACGAGCAGTACTTC	CASSENSSYEQYF
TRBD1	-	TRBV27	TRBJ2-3	TGTGCCAGCAGCCGGGACAGGCTTACAGATACGCAGTATTTT	CASSRDRLTDTQYF